These 14 T cell receptor beta chains came from one sample sequenced in a study of T cell changes during pregnancy in multiple sclerosis. Sequencing used immunoSEQ multiplex PCR; TCRdb keeps in-frame clones, though not all of them. The sample consists of approximately 68,000 clones, 91% of them appearing once. The sequences come from peripheral blood, collected in the third trimester of pregnancy. The receptors were sampled from a female donor in good health, enrolled as a control in a pregnancy study.

The chain employs TRBV7-2 and TRBJ1-1; D call uncertain. Germline CDR1 is SGHTA and CDR2 is FQGNSA. CDR3 length equals 15 residues. Trimming shortened V by 0 bases and J by 4 bases, and 12 bases separated the two germline ends. The CDR3, as DNA: TGTGCCAGCAGCTTAGCAGGCGGTCTCGGCACTGAAGCTTTCTTT. It specifies CASSLAGGLGTEAFF.

The chain is built from TRBV2 and TRBJ1-4, with 10 bases fitting TRBD1. The germline gives CDR1 SNHLY, CDR2 FYNNEI. V was clipped by 5 bases and J by 10 bases; unmatched bases: 7. This CDR3 has 14 amino acids. The chain's CDR3 is CASSTDRGLGKLFF. The CDR3, as DNA: TGTGCCAGCAGTACCGACAGGGGGCTAGGAAAACTGTTTTTT.

The rearrangement uses TRBV5-4 and TRBJ1-2, with D maybe TRBD1 (5 bases). The CDR3 sequence is 13 residues long. Germline V lookup: CDR1 SGHNT, CDR2 YYREEE (reference sequence). V was cut by 4 bases and J by 1 base, with 8 bases left in between. CDR3 residues: CASSGGGNYGYTF. CDR3 DNA sequence: TGTGCCAGCAGCGGCGGGGGTAACTATGGCTACACCTTC.

The chain has TRBV15 and TRBJ2-1; maybe TRBD1 (5 bases). The V gene's germline CDR1 is LNHNV and CDR2 YYDKDF (reference sequence). This CDR3 contains 18 residues. The ends were cut back, 0 bases at V and 0 bases at J, with 15 bases in the middle. CDR3 DNA sequence: TGTGCCACCAGCAGAGATTTACTTGGACAAGGCTCCTACAATGAGCAGTTCTTC. The encoded protein is CATSRDLLGQGSYNEQFF.

The chain has TRBV11-2 and TRBJ2-2, with 7 bases aligning to TRBD2. V dropped 7 bases and J dropped 7; count of bases not matched to a gene: 12. Germline CDR1 is SGHAT and CDR2 is FQNNGV. This CDR3 contains 15 residues. Here the CDR3 DNA reads TGTGCCAGCACCGCCCTTTTATCTAGCGGCGGGGAGCTGTTTTTT. It codes for CASTALLSSGGELFF.

The chain is built from TRBV5-1 and TRBJ2-7; D possibly corresponds to TRBD2 (6 bases). The CDR3 is made up of 14 amino acids. Per germline, CDR1 SGHRS and CDR2 YFSETQ. V lost 4 bases, J lost 1 base, and 12 bases lay in between. CDR3 amino acids: CASSLSSDSYEQYF. The CDR3 nucleotides read TGCGCCAGCAGCCTCTCTAGCGATTCCTACGAGCAGTACTTC.

The gene calls are TRBV7-9 and TRBJ2-2; 11 nucleotides align to TRBD1. Unmatched junction bases numbered 13, after V lost 11 bases and J lost 2 bases. The CDR3 is 17 amino acids. The V gene's germline CDR1 is SEHNR and CDR2 FQNEAQ (reference sequence). CDR3 amino acids: CAGQRGQGVINTGELFF. The CDR3 DNA sequence: TGTGCCGGCCAGAGGGGACAGGGGGTTATCAACACCGGGGAGCTGTTTTTT. The variable domain in full, completed from reference TRBV7-9 and TRBJ2-2, reads DTGVSQNPRHKITKRGQNVTFRCDPISEHNRLYWYRQTLGQGPEFLTYFQNEAQLEKSRLLSDRFSAERPKGSFSTLEIQRTEQGDSAMYLCAGQRGQGVINTGELFFGEGSRLTVL.

This clone is classed as medium-sized (0.01 to 0.1%). V usage is TRBV6-4 and J usage is TRBJ1-1; 11 nucleotides agree with TRBD1. The CDR3 has 16 residues. Trimming removed 3 bases from V and 9 bases from J; junction bases left unmatched: 12. Per the germline V gene, CDR1 is MRHNA and CDR2 is SNTAGT. The CDR3 DNA reads TGTGCCAGCAGTGAGTCCCCCGGGACAGGGGGAGGGAAAGCTTTCTTT. Amino acid sequence: CASSESPGTGGGKAFF.

V is TRBV5-1 and J is TRBJ1-4; D gene ambiguous. Germline-derived CDR1 and CDR2 are SGHRS and YFSETQ. Between the trimmed V and J ends, which lost 4 bases and 0 bases, there was a span of 16 bases. The CDR3 has 17 amino acids. In DNA form, the CDR3 reads TGCGCCAGCAGCCTACGAGGGATAGGGACAACTAATGAAAAACTGTTTTTT. Protein: CASSLRGIGTTNEKLFF.

V and J are TRBV7-2 and TRBJ1-4; 8 bases fit TRBD1. The CDR3 loop spans 14 amino acids. Trimming at V came to 3 bases and at J to 4 bases, leaving 1 base not matched to a gene. Per the germline V gene, CDR1 is SGHTA and CDR2 is FQGNSA. CDR3 residues: CASSFDRGNEKLFF. CDR3 nucleotides: TGTGCCAGCAGCTTCGACAGGGGTAATGAAAAACTGTTTTTT.

This sequence joins TRBV7-9 and TRBJ2-7; maybe TRBD1 (6 bases). The V end lost 4 bases, the J end lost 0 bases, and 10 bases lay between the germline ends. Per the germline V gene, CDR1 is SEHNR and CDR2 is FQNEAQ (reference sequence). This CDR3 contains 14 residues. This CDR3 is CASSYGQPSYEQYF. The CDR3 DNA is TGTGCCAGCAGCTATGGACAGCCCTCCTACGAGCAGTACTTC.

In nucleotides, the CDR3 is TGTGCCAGTAGTCCCTCCGGGACTAGCGGCTACAATGAGCAGTTCTTC. It is translated as CASSPSGTSGYNEQFF. This chain uses TRBV19 with TRBJ2-1, with 11 bases lining up with TRBD2. Looked up from germline, CDR1 is LNHDA and CDR2 is SQIVND (reference sequence). The CDR3 spans 16 residues. V lost 5 bases and J lost 3; bases outside the gene matches: 6.

For the CDR3, the DNA is TGTGCCAGCAGTTACAGCCGGGACACCATTTTCTATGGCTACACCTTC. This gives the protein CASSYSRDTIFYGYTF. The chain uses TRBV6-6 and TRBJ1-2; weak D call: TRBD1 (6 bases). The length of the CDR3 is 16 residues. Germline CDR1 MNHNY, CDR2 SVGAGI (reference sequence). V dropped 2 bases and J dropped 4 bases, with 17 bases sitting between them.

The chain has TRBV7-6 and TRBJ1-1; TRBD1 matches 7 bases. The CDR3 is made up of 14 amino acids. In germline, CDR1 is SGHVS, CDR2 FNYEAQ. J lost 1 base, V lost 5 bases, and 4 bases had no gene match. The CDR3: CASSQGQRNTEAFF. The CDR3 nucleotides read TGTGCCAGCAGCCAGGGACAGCGGAACACTGAAGCTTTCTTT.